The 6 T cell receptor beta chains below were found in one sample sequenced in a study of regulatory T cells in long-lasting Graves disease. Assembly of TCR beta libraries relied on iRepertoire HTBI primers together with Arm-PCR of CDR3 regions. TCRdb used MiXCR to reprocess the multiplex PCR reads, holding one entry per CDR3 protein. The profile shows about 470,000 distinct CDR3 sequences, around 14% of them singletons. Stated time point: newly diagnosed GD, antithyroid drugs for less than 3 months. PBMCs were the source of the RNA used for TCR sequencing. The data were also submitted as part of a second study, on T cells in Graves' hyperthyroidism and ophthalmopathy.

The source was peripheral blood mononuclear cells (PBMCs), collected at new diagnosis, from a patient treated with antithyroid drugs. The source of these receptors is a woman aged 25-40 years with Graves disease.

The gene calls are TRBV5-1 and TRBJ1-2; D is undetermined. The V gene's germline CDR1 is SGHRS and CDR2 YFSETQ. There are 14 residues in the CDR3. V lost 5 bases, J lost 6 bases, and 17 bases lay in between. In DNA form, the CDR3 reads TGCGCCAGCAGGGACCGAGGATCCCCTCATGGCTACACCTTC. This translates into CASRDRGSPHGYTF.

There are many counts of this clonotype. This chain uses TRBV13 with TRBJ1-2; D remains ambiguous. The germline V and J ends were trimmed by 1 base and 4 bases, with 16 bases remaining between them. Germline V gene data show CDR1 as PRHDT and CDR2 as FYEKMQ (reference sequence). This CDR3 spans 16 amino acids. CDR3 protein: CASSLDLGGTIYGYTF. In nucleotides, the CDR3 is TGTGCCAGCAGCTTAGACCTGGGCGGAACGATCTATGGCTACACCTTC.

This clonotype has a count of ten or more. The chain uses TRBV27 and TRBJ2-7, with D possibly being TRBD2 (5 bases). Germline V gene sequence: CDR1 MNHEY, CDR2 SMNVEV (reference sequence). V was clipped by 6 bases and J by 3 bases, with 12 bases between them. This CDR3 is built from 13 residues. In nucleotides, the CDR3 is TGTGCCAGCAGCTCCCTGGAGGTCTACGAGCAGTACTTC. The encoded protein is CASSSLEVYEQYF.

The V and J genes are TRBV9 and TRBJ1-4, with D possibly being TRBD1 (5 bases). The ends were cut back, 4 bases at V and 5 bases at J, with 15 bases in the middle. CDR1 is SGDLS, CDR2 YYNGEE, per germline. The CDR3 has 15 amino acids. The CDR3 is CASSLSGRDNEKLFF. Written as DNA, the CDR3 is TGTGCCAGCAGCTTGTCAGGGCGCGACAATGAAAAACTGTTTTTT.

This clonotype appeared many times. This sequence joins TRBV28 and TRBJ1-1; D is unclear. CDR3 length: 13 residues. Germline CDR1 MDHEN, CDR2 SYDVKM. Between the trimmed V and J ends, which lost 4 bases and 6 bases, there was a span of 12 bases. Here the CDR3 DNA reads TGTGCCAGCAGTTACACCGCGGTAGCTGAAGCTTTCTTT. Translated: CASSYTAVAEAFF. Variable domain in full (rest from reference TRBV28 and TRBJ1-1): DVKVTQSSRYLVKRTGEKVFLECVQDMDHENMFWYRQDPGLGLRLIYFSYDVKMKEKGDIPEGYSVSREKKERFSLILESASTNQTSMYLCASSYTAVAEAFFGQGTRLTVV.

This clonotype was counted many times. This chain links TRBV2 with TRBJ1-2; TRBD1 matches 9 bases. The CDR3 runs 14 residues. Germline lookup yields CDR1 SNHLY and CDR2 FYNNEI. The trim removed 8 bases at V and 4 bases at J, leaving 8 bases unmatched. This CDR3 is CASGGQGLSYGYTF. CDR3 sequence (DNA): TGTGCCAGCGGGGGACAGGGCCTTTCCTATGGCTACACCTTC.